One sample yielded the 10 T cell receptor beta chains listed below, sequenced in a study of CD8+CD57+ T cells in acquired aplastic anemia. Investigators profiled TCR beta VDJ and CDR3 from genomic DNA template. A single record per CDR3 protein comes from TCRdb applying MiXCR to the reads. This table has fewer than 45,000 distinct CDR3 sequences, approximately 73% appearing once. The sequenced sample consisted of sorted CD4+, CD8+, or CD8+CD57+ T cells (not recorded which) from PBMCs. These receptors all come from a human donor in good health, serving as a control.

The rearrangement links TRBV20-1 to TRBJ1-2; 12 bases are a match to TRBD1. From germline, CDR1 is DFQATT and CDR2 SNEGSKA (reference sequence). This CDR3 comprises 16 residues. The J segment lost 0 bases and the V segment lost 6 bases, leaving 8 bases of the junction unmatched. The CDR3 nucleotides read TGCAGTGCCCCACCGGGACAGGGGGCCTCTAACTATGGCTACACCTTC. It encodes CSAPPGQGASNYGYTF.

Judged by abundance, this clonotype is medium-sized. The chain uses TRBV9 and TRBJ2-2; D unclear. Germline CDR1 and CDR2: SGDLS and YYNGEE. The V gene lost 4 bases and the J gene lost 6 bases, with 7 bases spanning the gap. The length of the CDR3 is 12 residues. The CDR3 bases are TGTGCCAGCAGCCAACGGCCCGGGGAGCTGTTTTTT. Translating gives CASSQRPGELFF.

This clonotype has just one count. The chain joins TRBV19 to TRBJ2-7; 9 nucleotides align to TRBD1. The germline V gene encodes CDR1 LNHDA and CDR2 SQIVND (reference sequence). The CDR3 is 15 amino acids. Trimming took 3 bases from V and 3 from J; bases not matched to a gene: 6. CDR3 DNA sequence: TGTGCCAGTAGTATGAAGGGACAGGGTCACTACGAGCAGTACTTC. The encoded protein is CASSMKGQGHYEQYF. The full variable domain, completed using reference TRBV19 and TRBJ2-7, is DGGITQSPKYLFRKEGQNVTLSCEQNLNHDAMYWYRQDPGQGLRLIYYSQIVNDFQKGDIAEGYSVSREKKESFPLTVTSAQKNPTAFYLCASSMKGQGHYEQYFGPGTRLTVT.

The CDR3 region has the DNA TGCAGCGTTAATGCAGGGGATAACACTGAAGCTTTCTTT. Amino acid sequence: CSVNAGDNTEAFF. The chain carries TRBV29-1 and TRBJ1-1; D might be TRBD1 (6 bases). Germline CDR1 and CDR2: SQVTM and ANQGSEA. This CDR3 is 13 amino acids long. The V end was cut by 5 bases, the J end by 2 bases, with 12 bases between.

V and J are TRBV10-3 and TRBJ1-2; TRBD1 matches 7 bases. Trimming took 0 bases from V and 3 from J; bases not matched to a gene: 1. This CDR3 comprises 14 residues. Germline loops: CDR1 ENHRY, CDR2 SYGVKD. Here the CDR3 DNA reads TGTGCCATCAGTGAGTCTGGGACAGACTATGGCTACACCTTC. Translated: CAISESGTDYGYTF.

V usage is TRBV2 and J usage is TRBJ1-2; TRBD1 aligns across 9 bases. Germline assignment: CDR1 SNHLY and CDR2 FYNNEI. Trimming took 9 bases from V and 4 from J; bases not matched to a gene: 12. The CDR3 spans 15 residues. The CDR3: CASSLTGGRSYGYTF. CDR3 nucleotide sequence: TGTGCCAGTAGTTTGACAGGGGGTAGATCCTATGGCTACACCTTC. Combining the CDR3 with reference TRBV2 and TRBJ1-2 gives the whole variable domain EPEVTQTPSHQVTQMGQEVILRCVPISNHLYFYWYRQILGQKVEFLVSFYNNEISEKSEIFDDQFSVERPDGSNFTLKIRSTKLEDSAMYFCASSLTGGRSYGYTFGSGTRLTVV.

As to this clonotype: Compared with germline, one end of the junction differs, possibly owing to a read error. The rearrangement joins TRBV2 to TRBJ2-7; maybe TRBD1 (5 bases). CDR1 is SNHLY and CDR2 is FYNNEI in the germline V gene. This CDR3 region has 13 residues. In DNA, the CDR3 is TGCGCCAGCAGTGCACACAGGACCCCCGAGCAGTACTTC. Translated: CASSAHRTPEQYF. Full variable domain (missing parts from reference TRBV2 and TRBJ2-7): EPEVTQTPSHQVTQMGQEVILRCVPISNHLYFYWYRQILGQKVEFLVSFYNNEISEKSEIFDDQFSVERPDGSNFTLKIRSTKLEDSAMYFCASSAHRTPEQYFGPGTRLTVT.

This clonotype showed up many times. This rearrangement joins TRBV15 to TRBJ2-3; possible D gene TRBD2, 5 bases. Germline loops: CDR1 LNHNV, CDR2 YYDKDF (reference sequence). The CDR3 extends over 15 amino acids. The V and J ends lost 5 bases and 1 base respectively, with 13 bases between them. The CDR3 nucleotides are TGTGCCACCAGCCCCACGAGGGAGCGCACAGATACGCAGTATTTT. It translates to CATSPTRERTDTQYF.

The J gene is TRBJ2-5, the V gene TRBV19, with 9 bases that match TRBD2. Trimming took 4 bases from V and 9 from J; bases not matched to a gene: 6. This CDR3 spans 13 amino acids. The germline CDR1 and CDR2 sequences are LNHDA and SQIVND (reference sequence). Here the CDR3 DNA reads TGTGCCAGTAGTAAGGCGGAGCGGGGGGCCCAGTACTTC. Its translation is CASSKAERGAQYF.

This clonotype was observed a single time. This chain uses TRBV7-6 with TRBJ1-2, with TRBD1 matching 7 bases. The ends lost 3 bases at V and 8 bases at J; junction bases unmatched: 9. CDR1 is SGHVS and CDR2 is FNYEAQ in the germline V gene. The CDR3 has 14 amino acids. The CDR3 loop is CASSLVGAGGGYTF. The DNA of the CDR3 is TGTGCCAGCAGCTTGGTAGGGGCAGGGGGAGGCTACACCTTC.